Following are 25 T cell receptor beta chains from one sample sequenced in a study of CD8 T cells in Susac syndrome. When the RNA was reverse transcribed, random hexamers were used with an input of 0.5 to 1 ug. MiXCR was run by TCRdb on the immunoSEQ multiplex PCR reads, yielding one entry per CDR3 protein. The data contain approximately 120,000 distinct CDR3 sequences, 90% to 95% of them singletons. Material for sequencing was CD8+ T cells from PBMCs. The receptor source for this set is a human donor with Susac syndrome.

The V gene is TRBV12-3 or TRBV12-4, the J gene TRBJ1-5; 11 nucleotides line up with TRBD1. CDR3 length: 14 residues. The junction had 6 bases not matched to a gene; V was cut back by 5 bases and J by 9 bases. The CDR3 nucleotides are TGTGCCAGCAGTAGGGACAGGGGGTCGAGGCCCCAGCATTTT. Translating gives CASSRDRGSRPQHF.

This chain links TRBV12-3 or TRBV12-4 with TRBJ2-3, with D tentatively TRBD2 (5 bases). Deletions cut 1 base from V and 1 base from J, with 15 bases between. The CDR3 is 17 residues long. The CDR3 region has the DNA TGTGCCAGCAGTTTAGGGAGGCCGTCGTTGGGCACAGATACGCAGTATTTT. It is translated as CASSLGRPSLGTDTQYF.

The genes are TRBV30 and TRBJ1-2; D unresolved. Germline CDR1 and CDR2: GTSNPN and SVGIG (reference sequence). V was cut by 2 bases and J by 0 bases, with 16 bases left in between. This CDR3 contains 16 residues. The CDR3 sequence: CAWSLTSLGTNYGYTF. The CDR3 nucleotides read TGTGCCTGGAGTTTGACTTCTTTGGGTACTAACTATGGCTACACCTTC.

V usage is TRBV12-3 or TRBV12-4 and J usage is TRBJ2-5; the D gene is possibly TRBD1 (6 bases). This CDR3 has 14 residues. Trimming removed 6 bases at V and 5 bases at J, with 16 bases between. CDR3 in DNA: TGTGCCAGCAGCCAGGCCGCAGGGGTTGAGACCCAGTACTTC. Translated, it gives CASSQAAGVETQYF.

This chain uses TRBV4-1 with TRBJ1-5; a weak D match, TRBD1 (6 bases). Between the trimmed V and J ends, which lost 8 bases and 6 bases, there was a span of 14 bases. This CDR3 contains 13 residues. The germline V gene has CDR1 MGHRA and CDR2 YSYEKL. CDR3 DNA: TGCGCCAGCGGTGGGGGGCTCGGTCAGCCCCAGCATTTT. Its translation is CASGGGLGQPQHF.

The CDR3 sequence is CSARDRSRDEQFF. The CDR3 nucleotides read TGCAGTGCTAGAGATCGGAGTAGGGATGAGCAGTTCTTC. The rearrangement uses TRBV20-1 and TRBJ2-1; unclear D gene. Germline assignment: CDR1 DFQATT and CDR2 SNEGSKA (reference sequence). The CDR3 runs 13 residues. With 0 bases removed from V and 8 bases from J, the gap between germline ends came to 11 bases.

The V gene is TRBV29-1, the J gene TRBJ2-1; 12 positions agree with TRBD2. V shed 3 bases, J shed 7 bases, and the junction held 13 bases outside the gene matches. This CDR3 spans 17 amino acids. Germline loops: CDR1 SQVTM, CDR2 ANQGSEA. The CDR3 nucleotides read TGCAGCGTTGACGAAACAAAGACTAGCGGGAGTTTTAATGAGCAGTTCTTC. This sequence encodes CSVDETKTSGSFNEQFF.

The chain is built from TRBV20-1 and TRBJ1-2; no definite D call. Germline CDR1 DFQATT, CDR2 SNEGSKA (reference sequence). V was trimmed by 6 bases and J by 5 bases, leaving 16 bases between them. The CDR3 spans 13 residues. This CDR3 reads CSAPLGRQYGYTF. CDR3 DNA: TGCAGTGCCCCCCTCGGAAGACAATATGGCTACACCTTC.

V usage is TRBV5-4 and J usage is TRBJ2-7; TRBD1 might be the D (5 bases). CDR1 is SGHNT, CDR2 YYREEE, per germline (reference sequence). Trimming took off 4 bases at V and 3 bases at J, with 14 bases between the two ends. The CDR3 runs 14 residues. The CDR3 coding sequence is TGTGCCAGCAGCCTTAGAGGACAAAGCTACGAGCAGTACTTC. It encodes CASSLRGQSYEQYF.

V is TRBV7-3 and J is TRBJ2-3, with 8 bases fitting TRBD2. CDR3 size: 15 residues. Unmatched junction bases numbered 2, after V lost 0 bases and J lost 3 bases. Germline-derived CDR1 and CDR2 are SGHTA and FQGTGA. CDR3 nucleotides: TGTGCCAGCAGCTTAACACGGGGGGGTACAGATACGCAGTATTTT. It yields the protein CASSLTRGGTDTQYF.

The CDR3 protein is CASSVVDGALETQYF. For the CDR3, the DNA is TGTGCCAGCAGCGTAGTAGACGGAGCTCTGGAGACCCAGTACTTC. V and J are TRBV9 and TRBJ2-5; the D is unclear. Looked up from germline, CDR1 is SGDLS and CDR2 is YYNGEE. V lost 0 bases, J lost 5 bases, and 14 bases lay in between. CDR3 length: 15 amino acids.

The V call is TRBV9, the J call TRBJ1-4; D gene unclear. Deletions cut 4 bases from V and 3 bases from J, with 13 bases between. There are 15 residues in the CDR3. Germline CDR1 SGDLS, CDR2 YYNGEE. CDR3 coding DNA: TGTGCCAGCAGCCTCGACCCGGGTGCTAATGAAAAACTGTTTTTT. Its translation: CASSLDPGANEKLFF.

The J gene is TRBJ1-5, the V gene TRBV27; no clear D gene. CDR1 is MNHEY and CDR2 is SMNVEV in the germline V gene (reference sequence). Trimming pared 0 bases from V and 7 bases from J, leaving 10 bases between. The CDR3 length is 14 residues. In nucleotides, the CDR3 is TGTGCCAGCAGTTTATCGTCAGCCAAACAGCCCCAGCATTTT. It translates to CASSLSSAKQPQHF.

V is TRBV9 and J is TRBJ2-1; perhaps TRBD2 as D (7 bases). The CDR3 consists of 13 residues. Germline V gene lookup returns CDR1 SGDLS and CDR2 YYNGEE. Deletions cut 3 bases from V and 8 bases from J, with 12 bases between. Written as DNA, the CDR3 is TGTGCCAGCAGCGAGTCGGGGGGCGATGAGCAGTTCTTC. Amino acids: CASSESGGDEQFF.

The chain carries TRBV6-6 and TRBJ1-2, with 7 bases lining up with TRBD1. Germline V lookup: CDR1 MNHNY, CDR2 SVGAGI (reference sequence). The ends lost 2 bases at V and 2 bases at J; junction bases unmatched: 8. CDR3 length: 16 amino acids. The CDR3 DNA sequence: TGTGCCAGCAGTTACGCCAAGGGGGCGGAAAACTATGGCTACACCTTC. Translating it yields CASSYAKGAENYGYTF.

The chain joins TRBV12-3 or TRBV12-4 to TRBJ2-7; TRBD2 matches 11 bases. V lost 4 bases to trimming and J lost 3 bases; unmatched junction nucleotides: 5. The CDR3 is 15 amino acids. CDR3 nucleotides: TGTGCCAGCAGTTCGGGACTAGCGGAACTCTACGAGCAGTACTTC. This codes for CASSSGLAELYEQYF.

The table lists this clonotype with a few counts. The CDR3 loop reads CASSQEIAGGEETQYF. CDR3 bases: TGTGCCAGCAGCCAAGAGATAGCGGGGGGAGAAGAGACCCAGTACTTC. The rearrangement uses TRBV14 and TRBJ2-5; 10 nucleotides line up with TRBD2. The CDR3 extends over 16 amino acids. Losses at the gene ends were 0 bases for V and 3 bases for J; bases not matched to a gene: 4. Per the germline V gene, CDR1 is SGHDN and CDR2 is FVKESK.

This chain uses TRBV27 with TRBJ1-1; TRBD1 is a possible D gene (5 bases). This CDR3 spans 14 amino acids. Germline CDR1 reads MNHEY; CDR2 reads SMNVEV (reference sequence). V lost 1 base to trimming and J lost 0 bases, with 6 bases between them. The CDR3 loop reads CASSLYRMNTEAFF. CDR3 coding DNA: TGTGCCAGCAGTTTATACAGGATGAACACTGAAGCTTTCTTT.

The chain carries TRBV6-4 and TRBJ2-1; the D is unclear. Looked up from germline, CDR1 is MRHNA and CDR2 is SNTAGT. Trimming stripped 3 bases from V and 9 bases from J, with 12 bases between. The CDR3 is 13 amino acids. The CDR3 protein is CASSEKISGEQFF. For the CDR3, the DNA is TGTGCCAGCAGTGAGAAAATTTCGGGTGAGCAGTTCTTC.

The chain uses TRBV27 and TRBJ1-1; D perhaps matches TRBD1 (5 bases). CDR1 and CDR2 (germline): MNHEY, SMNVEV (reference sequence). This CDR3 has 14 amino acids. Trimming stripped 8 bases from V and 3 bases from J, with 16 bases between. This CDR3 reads CASQSKGIHTEAFF. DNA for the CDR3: TGTGCCAGCCAATCCAAGGGGATTCACACTGAAGCTTTCTTT.

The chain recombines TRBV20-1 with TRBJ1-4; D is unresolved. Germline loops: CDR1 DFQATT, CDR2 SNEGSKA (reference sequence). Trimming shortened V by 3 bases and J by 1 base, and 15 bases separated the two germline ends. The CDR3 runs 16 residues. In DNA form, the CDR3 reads TGCAGTGCTAGGATTTTCGGTAAAGGAACTAATGAAAAACTGTTTTTT. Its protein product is CSARIFGKGTNEKLFF.

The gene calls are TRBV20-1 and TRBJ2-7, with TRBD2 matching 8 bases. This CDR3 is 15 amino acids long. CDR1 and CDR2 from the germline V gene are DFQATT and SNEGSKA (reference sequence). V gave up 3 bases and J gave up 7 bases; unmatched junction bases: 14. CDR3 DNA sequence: TGCAGTGCTAGTATCCCAGCGGGAGATTCAGGGGAGCAGTACTTC. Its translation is CSASIPAGDSGEQYF.

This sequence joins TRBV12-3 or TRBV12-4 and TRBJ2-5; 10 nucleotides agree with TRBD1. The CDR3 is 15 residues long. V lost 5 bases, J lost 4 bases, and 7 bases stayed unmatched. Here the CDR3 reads CASSRRQGAGETQYF. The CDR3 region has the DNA TGTGCCAGCAGTCGAAGACAGGGGGCTGGAGAGACCCAGTACTTC.

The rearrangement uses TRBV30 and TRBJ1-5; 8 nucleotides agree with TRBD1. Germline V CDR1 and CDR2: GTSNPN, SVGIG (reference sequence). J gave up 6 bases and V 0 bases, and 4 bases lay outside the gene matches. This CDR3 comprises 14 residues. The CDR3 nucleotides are TGTGCCTGGAGTGTAGGACAGGGAAGTCAGCCCCAGCATTTT. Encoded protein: CAWSVGQGSQPQHF.

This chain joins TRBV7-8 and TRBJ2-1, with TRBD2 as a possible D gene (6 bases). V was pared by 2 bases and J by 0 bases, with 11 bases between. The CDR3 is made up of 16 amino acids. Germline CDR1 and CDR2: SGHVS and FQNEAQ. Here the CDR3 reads CASSLLARSSYNEQFF. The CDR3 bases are TGTGCCAGCAGCTTACTAGCGAGGAGCTCCTACAATGAGCAGTTCTTC.